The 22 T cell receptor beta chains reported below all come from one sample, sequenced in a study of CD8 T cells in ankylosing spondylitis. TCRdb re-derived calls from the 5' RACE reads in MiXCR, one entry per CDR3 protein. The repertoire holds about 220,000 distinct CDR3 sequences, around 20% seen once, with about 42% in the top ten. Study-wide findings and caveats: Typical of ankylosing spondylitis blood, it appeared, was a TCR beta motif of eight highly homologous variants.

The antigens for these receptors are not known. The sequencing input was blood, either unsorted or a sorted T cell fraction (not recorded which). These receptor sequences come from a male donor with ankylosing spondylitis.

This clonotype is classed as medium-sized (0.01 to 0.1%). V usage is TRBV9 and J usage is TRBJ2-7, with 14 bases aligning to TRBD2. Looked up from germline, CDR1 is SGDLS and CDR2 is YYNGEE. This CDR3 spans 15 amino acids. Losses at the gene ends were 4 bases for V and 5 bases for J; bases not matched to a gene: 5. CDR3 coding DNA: TGTGCCAGCAGCCCCAGACTAGCGGGAGGGGACGAGCAGTACTTC. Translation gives CASSPRLAGGDEQYF.

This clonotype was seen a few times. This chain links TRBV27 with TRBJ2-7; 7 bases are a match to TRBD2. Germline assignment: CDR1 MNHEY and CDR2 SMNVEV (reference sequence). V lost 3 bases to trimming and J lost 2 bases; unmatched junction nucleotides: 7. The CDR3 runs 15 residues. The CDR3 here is CASSFGLAATYEQYF. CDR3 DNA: TGTGCCAGCAGTTTTGGCCTAGCGGCAACCTACGAGCAGTACTTC.

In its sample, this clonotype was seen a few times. The CDR3 loop reads CASTETGDQETQYF. The CDR3 DNA reads as TGTGCCAGCACCGAGACAGGAGATCAAGAGACCCAGTACTTC. The chain carries TRBV12-3 or TRBV12-4 and TRBJ2-5; possible D gene TRBD1, 6 bases. The CDR3 is 14 residues long. With 7 bases removed from V and 2 bases from J, the gap between germline ends came to 14 bases.

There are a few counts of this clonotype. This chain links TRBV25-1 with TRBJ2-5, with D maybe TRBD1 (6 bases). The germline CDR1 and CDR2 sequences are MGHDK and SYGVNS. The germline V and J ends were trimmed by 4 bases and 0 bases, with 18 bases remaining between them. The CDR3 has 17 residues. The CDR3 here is CASSGHRTEQYQETQYF. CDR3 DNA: TGTGCCAGCAGTGGGCATAGGACAGAACAGTACCAAGAGACCCAGTACTTC.

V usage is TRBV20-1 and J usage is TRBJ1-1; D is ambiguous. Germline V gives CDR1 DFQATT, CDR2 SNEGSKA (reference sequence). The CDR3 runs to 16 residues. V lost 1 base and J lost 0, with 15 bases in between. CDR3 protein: CSARGSQAVMNTEAFF. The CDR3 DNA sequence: TGCAGTGCTAGAGGTAGCCAAGCTGTGATGAACACTGAAGCTTTCTTT.

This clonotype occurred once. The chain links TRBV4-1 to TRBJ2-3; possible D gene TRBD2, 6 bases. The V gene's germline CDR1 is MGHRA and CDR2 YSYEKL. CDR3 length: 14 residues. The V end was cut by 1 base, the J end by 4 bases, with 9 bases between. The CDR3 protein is CASSQGGTADTQYF. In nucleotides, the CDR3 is TGCGCCAGCAGCCAAGGGGGGACTGCAGATACGCAGTATTTT.

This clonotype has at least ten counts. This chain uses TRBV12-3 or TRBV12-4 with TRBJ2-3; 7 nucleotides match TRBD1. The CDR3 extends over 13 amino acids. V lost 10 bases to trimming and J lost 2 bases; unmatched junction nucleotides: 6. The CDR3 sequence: CATAQGTTDTQYF. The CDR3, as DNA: TGTGCCACTGCACAGGGGACCACAGATACGCAGTATTTT.

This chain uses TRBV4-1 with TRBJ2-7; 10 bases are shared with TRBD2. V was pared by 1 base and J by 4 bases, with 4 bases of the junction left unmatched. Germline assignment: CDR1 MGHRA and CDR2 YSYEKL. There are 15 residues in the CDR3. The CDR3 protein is CASSQVASGGYEQYF. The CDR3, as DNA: TGCGCCAGCAGCCAAGTGGCTAGCGGGGGTTACGAGCAGTACTTC.

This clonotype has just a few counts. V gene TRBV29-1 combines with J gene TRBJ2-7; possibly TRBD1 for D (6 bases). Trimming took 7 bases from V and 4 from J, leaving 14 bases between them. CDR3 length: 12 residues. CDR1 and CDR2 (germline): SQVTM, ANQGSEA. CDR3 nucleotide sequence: TGCAGCGGGGGGCAGGGCTCGTACGAGCAGTACTTC. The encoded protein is CSGGQGSYEQYF.

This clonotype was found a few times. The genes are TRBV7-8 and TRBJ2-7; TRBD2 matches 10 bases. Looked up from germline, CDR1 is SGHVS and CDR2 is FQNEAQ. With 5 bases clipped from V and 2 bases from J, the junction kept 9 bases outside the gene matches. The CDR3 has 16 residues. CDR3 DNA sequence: TGTGCCAGCAGCACCCAACTAGCGGGGAGTACCTACGAGCAGTACTTC. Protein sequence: CASSTQLAGSTYEQYF.

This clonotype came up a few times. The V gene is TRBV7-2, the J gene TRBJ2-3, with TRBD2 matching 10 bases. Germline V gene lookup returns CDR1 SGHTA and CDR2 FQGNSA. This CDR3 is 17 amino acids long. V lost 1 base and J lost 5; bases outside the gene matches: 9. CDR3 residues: CASSLELAGVRVDTQYF. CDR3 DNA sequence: TGTGCCAGCAGCTTAGAGCTAGCGGGAGTACGTGTAGATACGCAGTATTTT.

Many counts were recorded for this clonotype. CDR3 DNA sequence: TGCAGCGTTGAAGTCGGGGTGTGGGATGAGCAGTTCTTC. This gives the protein CSVEVGVWDEQFF. The chain joins TRBV29-1 to TRBJ2-1; D may be TRBD2 (5 bases). The CDR3 runs to 13 residues. Trimming shortened V by 1 base and J by 8 bases, and 12 bases separated the two germline ends. In germline, CDR1 is SQVTM, CDR2 ANQGSEA.

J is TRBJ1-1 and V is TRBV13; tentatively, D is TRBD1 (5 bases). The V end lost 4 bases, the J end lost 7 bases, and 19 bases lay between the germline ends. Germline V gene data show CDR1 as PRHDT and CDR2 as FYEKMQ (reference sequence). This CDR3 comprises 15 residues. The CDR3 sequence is CASSSLRTYVDEAFF. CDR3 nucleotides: TGTGCCAGCAGCTCCCTTAGGACATACGTGGATGAAGCTTTCTTT. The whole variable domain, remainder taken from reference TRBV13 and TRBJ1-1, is AAGVIQSPRHLIKEKRETATLKCYPIPRHDTVYWYQQGPGQDPQFLISFYEKMQSDKGSIPDRFSAQQFSDYHSELNMSSLELGDSALYFCASSSLRTYVDEAFFGQGTRLTVV.

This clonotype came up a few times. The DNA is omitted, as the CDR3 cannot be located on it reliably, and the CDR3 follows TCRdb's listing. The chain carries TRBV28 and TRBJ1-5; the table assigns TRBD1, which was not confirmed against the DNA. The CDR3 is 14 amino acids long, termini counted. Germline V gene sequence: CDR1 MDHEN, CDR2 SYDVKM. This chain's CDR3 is CASILGGVGQPQHF.

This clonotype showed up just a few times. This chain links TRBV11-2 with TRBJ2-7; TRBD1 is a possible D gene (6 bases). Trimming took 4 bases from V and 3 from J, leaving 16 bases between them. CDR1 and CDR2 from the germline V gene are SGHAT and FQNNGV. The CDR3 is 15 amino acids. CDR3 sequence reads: CASSWQTGMIYEQYF. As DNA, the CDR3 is TGTGCCAGCAGCTGGCAGACAGGTATGATCTACGAGCAGTACTTC.

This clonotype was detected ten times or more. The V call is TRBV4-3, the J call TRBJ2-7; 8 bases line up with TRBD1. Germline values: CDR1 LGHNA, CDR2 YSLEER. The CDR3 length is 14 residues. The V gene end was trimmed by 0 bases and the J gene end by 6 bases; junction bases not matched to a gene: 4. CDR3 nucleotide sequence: TGCGCCAGCAGCCAAGATGTACAGGGGGGCGAGCAGTACTTC. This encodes CASSQDVQGGEQYF.

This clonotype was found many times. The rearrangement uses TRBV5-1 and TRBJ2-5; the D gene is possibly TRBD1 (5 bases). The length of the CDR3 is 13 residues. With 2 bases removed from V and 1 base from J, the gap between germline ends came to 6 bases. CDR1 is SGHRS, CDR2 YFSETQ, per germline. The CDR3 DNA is TGCGCCAGCAGCTTAGGGGTCCAAGAGACCCAGTACTTC. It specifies CASSLGVQETQYF.

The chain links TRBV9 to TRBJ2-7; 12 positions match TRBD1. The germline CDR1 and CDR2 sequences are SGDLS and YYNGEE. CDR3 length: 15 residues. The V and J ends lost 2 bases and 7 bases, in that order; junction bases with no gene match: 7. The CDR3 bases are TGTGCCAGCAGCGTCACCGGGACAGGGGGCTCGGAGCAGTACTTC. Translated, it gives CASSVTGTGGSEQYF. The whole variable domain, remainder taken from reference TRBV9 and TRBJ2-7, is DSGVTQTPKHLITATGQRVTLRCSPRSGDLSVYWYQQSLDQGLQFLIQYYNGEERAKGNILERFSAQQFPDLHSELNLSSLELGDSALYFCASSVTGTGGSEQYFGPGTRLTVT.

The CDR3 loop reads CASSFGLRTGYEQYF. CDR3 DNA: TGTGCCAGCAGTTTCGGGCTGAGGACAGGATACGAGCAGTACTTC. The chain uses TRBV27 and TRBJ2-7; 7 bases are a match to TRBD1. The J segment lost 4 bases and the V segment lost 3 bases, leaving 9 bases of the junction unmatched. Germline lookup yields CDR1 MNHEY and CDR2 SMNVEV (reference sequence). This CDR3 is built from 15 residues.

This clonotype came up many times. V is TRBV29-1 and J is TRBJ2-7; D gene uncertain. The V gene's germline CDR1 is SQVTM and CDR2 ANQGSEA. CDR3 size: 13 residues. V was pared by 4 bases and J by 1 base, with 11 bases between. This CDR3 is CSVVVAGSYEQYF. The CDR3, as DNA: TGCAGCGTTGTGGTGGCAGGTTCCTACGAGCAGTACTTC.

The CDR3 DNA reads as TGCGCCAGCAGCCAAGATCGTGGGACCTGGTCAGATACGCAGTATTTT. The encoded protein is CASSQDRGTWSDTQYF. This sequence joins TRBV4-1 and TRBJ2-3; D assignment may be TRBD1 or TRBD2 (5 bases each). Germline loops: CDR1 MGHRA, CDR2 YSYEKL. Trimming pared 0 bases from V and 4 bases from J, leaving 14 bases between. The CDR3 has 16 amino acids.

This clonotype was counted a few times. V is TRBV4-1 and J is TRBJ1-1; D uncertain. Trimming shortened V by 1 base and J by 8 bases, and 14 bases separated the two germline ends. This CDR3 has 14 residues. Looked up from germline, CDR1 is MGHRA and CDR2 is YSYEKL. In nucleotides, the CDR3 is TGCGCCAGCAGCCAAGTTCCCAGCCATCACGAAGCTTTCTTT. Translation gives CASSQVPSHHEAFF.